A selection of T cell receptor beta chains follows, all from one sample in a study of early T cells in non-severe SARS-CoV-2 infection. TCRdb re-derived calls from the 5' RACE reads in MiXCR, one entry per CDR3 protein. The sample contains 97,000 or so distinct CDR3 sequences, under 15% of which appear only once. What was sequenced was whole blood. The receptors stem from an adult who was a healthcare worker with PCR-confirmed SARS-CoV-2 infection or an uninfected control (not recorded which). The CDR3 runs from the conserved cysteine through the conserved F or W. D genes are given only for firm matches. Clone size, where shown, is once, few, many, or a class for clones that have expanded.

V: TRBV7-6
J: TRBJ1-1
D: .
size: few
DNA: TGTGCCAGCAGCCCCTATTTCGCCACTGAAGCTTTCTTT
CDR3: CASSPYFATEAFF

V: TRBV19
J: TRBJ1-6
D: TRBD1
size: many
DNA: TGTGCCAGTGGCGGACAGGGCGGGAATTCACCCCTCCACTTT
CDR3: CASGGQGGNSPLHF

V: TRBV27
J: TRBJ2-3
D: .
size: .
DNA: TGTGCCAGCAGTTTCTTGGGAAGCACAGATACGCAGTATTTT
CDR3: CASSFLGSTDTQYF

V: TRBV12-3/TRBV12-4
J: TRBJ1-5
D: .
size: few
DNA: TGTGCCAGCAGCCCCAGTTATAGCAATCAGCCCCAGCATTTT
CDR3: CASSPSYSNQPQHF

V: TRBV30
J: TRBJ2-1
D: TRBD2
size: few
DNA: TGTGCCTGGACCGGGAGGCGGGATGAGCAGTTCTTC
CDR3: CAWTGRRDEQFF

V: TRBV28
J: TRBJ2-1
D: .
size: few
DNA: TGTGCCAGCAGTCCCCAGGGCAATGAGCAGTTCTTC
CDR3: CASSPQGNEQFF

V: TRBV18
J: TRBJ1-2
D: .
size: many
DNA: TGTGCCAGCTCACCAGGCACAGGGAATTATGGCTACACCTTC
CDR3: CASSPGTGNYGYTF

V: TRBV20-1
J: TRBJ2-1
D: .
size: .
DNA: TGCAGTGCTAGCTGGTCAGTCACGGATGAGCAGTTCTTC
CDR3: CSASWSVTDEQFF

V: TRBV28
J: TRBJ2-5
D: .
size: many
DNA: TGTGCCACTGGGGCCCGCGGGACCCAGTACTTC
CDR3: CATGARGTQYF

V: TRBV7-8
J: TRBJ2-1
D: .
size: few
DNA: TGTGCCAGCAGAACAAGAGAGGGGACGACCTACAATGAGCAGTTCTTC
CDR3: CASRTREGTTYNEQFF

V: TRBV7-9
J: TRBJ2-3
D: .
size: few
DNA: TGTGCCAGCAGCTTAGTCGAAGCAGATACGCAGTATTTT
CDR3: CASSLVEADTQYF

V: TRBV7-2
J: TRBJ2-1
D: TRBD2
size: many
DNA: TGTGCCAGCAGCTCAAGACCGGGACTAGCGTCCTACAATGAGCAGTTCTTC
CDR3: CASSSRPGLASYNEQFF

V: TRBV9
J: TRBJ2-1
D: TRBD1
size: many
DNA: TGTGCCAGCAGCGGCCGGGACAGGGACCACAATGAGCAGTTCTTC
CDR3: CASSGRDRDHNEQFF

V: TRBV7-6
J: TRBJ2-5
D: .
size: .
DNA: TGTGCCAGCAGCGCAGGGGCGGTGCAAGAGACCCAGTACTTC
CDR3: CASSAGAVQETQYF

V: TRBV6-2/TRBV6-3
J: TRBJ1-2
D: .
size: .
DNA: TGTGCCAGCAGTTACTCGAAGACCGATTACTATGGCTACACCTTC
CDR3: CASSYSKTDYYGYTF

V: TRBV7-9
J: TRBJ2-5
D: .
size: .
DNA: TGTGCCAGCAGCTTAGAGGACGCGAGCCAAGAGACCCAGTACTTC
CDR3: CASSLEDASQETQYF

V: TRBV2
J: TRBJ2-7
D: TRBD2
size: .
DNA: TGTGCCAGCAGGGGGACTAGAAGCGACTACGAGCAGTACTTC
CDR3: CASRGTRSDYEQYF

V: TRBV5-1
J: TRBJ2-3
D: .
size: many
DNA: TGCGCCAGCAGGGGAGCGGTATCTAGCACAGATACGCAGTATTTT
CDR3: CASRGAVSSTDTQYF

V: TRBV6-2/TRBV6-3
J: TRBJ1-4
D: .
size: many
DNA: TGTGCCAGCAGTTACTCGATCTCCGGGCCAGCCGCCACAACTAATGAAAAACTGTTTTTT
CDR3: CASSYSISGPAATTNEKLFF

V: TRBV28
J: TRBJ2-7
D: TRBD1
size: many
DNA: TGTGCCAGCAGTCTCCGACAGGGCCTAACCTACGAGCAGTACTTC
CDR3: CASSLRQGLTYEQYF

V: TRBV28
J: TRBJ2-6
D: .
size: .
DNA: TGTGCCAGCACGGCAGGGGATCGCTCTGGGGCCAACGTCCTGACTTTC
CDR3: CASTAGDRSGANVLTF

V: TRBV3-1
J: TRBJ1-5
D: .
size: .
DNA: TGTGCCAGCAGCCAAGTAGATCGGCCCCAGCATTTT
CDR3: CASSQVDRPQHF

V: TRBV12-3/TRBV12-4
J: TRBJ1-1
D: TRBD1
size: few
DNA: TGTGCCAGCAGCCAGGAAGGGGGCGGTTACACTGAAGCTTTCTTT
CDR3: CASSQEGGGYTEAFF

V: TRBV5-1
J: TRBJ2-2
D: .
size: few
DNA: TGCGCCAGCAGCTTGGGGGTCCCGCGGGCCGGGGAGCTGTTTTTT
CDR3: CASSLGVPRAGELFF

V: TRBV5-8
J: TRBJ1-5
D: .
size: .
DNA: TGTGCCAGCAGCCACTGGGAGGGACGGAGTCAGCCCCAGCATTTT
CDR3: CASSHWEGRSQPQHF

V: TRBV28
J: TRBJ2-7
D: .
size: .
DNA: TGTGCCAGCTTTTTACAGGGCGAGCAGTACTTC
CDR3: CASFLQGEQYF

V: TRBV7-9
J: TRBJ2-2
D: .
size: few
DNA: TGTGCCAGCAGCTACGGCGGGGAGCTGTTTTTT
CDR3: CASSYGGELFF

V: TRBV28
J: TRBJ2-3
D: TRBD1
size: .
DNA: TGTGCCAGCTATCCGACAGGGATGACGGCTACGCAGTATTTT
CDR3: CASYPTGMTATQYF

V: TRBV7-3
J: TRBJ2-2
D: .
size: few
DNA: TGTGCCAGCAGCTTAAGCACATTGGGCACCGGGGAGCTGTTTTTT
CDR3: CASSLSTLGTGELFF

V: TRBV2
J: TRBJ2-4
D: .
size: many
DNA: TGTGCCAGCAGCGTCGGGGGCACACTAGCCAAAAACATTCAGTACTTC
CDR3: CASSVGGTLAKNIQYF

V: TRBV15
J: TRBJ1-5
D: .
size: few
DNA: TGTGCCACCAGCAGAGCAAGTCAGCCCCAGCATTTT
CDR3: CATSRASQPQHF

V: TRBV28
J: TRBJ1-1
D: .
size: many
DNA: TGTGCCAGTTACTCTGCCCAGACTGAAGCTTTCTTT
CDR3: CASYSAQTEAFF

V: TRBV6-1
J: TRBJ2-7
D: TRBD2
size: .
DNA: TGTGCCAGCAGTTGGTCCGGGACTAGCGGGAGAAAAGGTCTTTACGAGCAGTACTTC
CDR3: CASSWSGTSGRKGLYEQYF

V: TRBV4-1
J: TRBJ1-2
D: .
size: few
DNA: TGCGCCAGCAGCCCCGACCGGGGTAACTATGGCTACACCTTC
CDR3: CASSPDRGNYGYTF